These 17 T cell receptor beta chains share one sample of origin, sequenced in a study of chemoradiotherapy in HPV16-positive cancers. Measured with immunoSEQ multiplex PCR; TCRdb has only the in-frame clones, and not every one. This repertoire shows 8,000 or so clones, over 65% found once; its top ten account for 20%. Sampling was done from a patient who underwent chemoradiotherapy. These receptors came from a human donor with HPV-associated anogenital cancer.

The chain joins TRBV7-2 to TRBJ1-6; no clear D gene. The V gene lost 5 bases and the J gene lost 5 bases, with 16 bases spanning the gap. The germline CDR1 and CDR2 sequences are SGHTA and FQGNSA. The CDR3 covers 16 residues. In DNA, the CDR3 is TGTGCCAGCAGCCAAGGGTTTGACGAGGATAATTCACCCCTCCACTTT. Translating gives CASSQGFDEDNSPLHF.

The chain employs TRBV11-3 and TRBJ2-1; 11 bases match TRBD2. V gave up 3 bases and J gave up 3 bases; unmatched junction bases: 4. The CDR3 runs 16 residues. Germline V gene data show CDR1 as SGHNT and CDR2 as YENEEA. CDR3 in DNA: TGTGCCAGCAGCTTTAGCGGGGGGGCCATCTACAATGAGCAGTTCTTC. It yields the protein CASSFSGGAIYNEQFF.

V is TRBV5-6 and J is TRBJ2-3, with 12 bases that match TRBD1. J lost 2 bases, V lost 3 bases, and 10 bases had no gene match. The CDR3 extends over 18 amino acids. Germline assignment: CDR1 SGHDT and CDR2 YYEEEE. CDR3 sequence reads: CASSSYLGQGAPTDTQYF. The CDR3 DNA is TGTGCCAGCAGCTCCTATTTGGGACAGGGGGCGCCCACAGATACGCAGTATTTT. The complete variable domain, with remaining parts taken from reference TRBV5-6 and TRBJ2-3, reads DAGVTQSPTHLIKTRGQQVTLRCSPKSGHDTVSWYQQALGQGPQFIFQYYEEEERQRGNFPDRFSGHQFPNYSSELNVNALLLGDSALYLCASSSYLGQGAPTDTQYFGPGTRLTVL.

The chain couples TRBV6-5 to TRBJ1-3; TRBD1 aligns across 8 bases. CDR3 length: 13 amino acids. From germline, CDR1 is MNHEY and CDR2 SVGAGI. Trimming took 6 bases from V and 4 from J; bases not matched to a gene: 2. The DNA for the CDR3 is TGTGCCAGCAGGACAGGGGCGGGAAACACCATATATTTT. It encodes CASRTGAGNTIYF.

The rearrangement joins TRBV28 to TRBJ2-5; 11 bases line up with TRBD2. The length of the CDR3 is 14 residues. The J segment lost 5 bases and the V segment lost 8 bases, leaving 7 bases of the junction unmatched. The V gene's germline CDR1 is MDHEN and CDR2 SYDVKM. The CDR3 is CASVTSGGWETQYF. The CDR3 bases are TGTGCCAGCGTAACTAGCGGGGGTTGGGAGACCCAGTACTTC.

This clone has only a few counts. The gene calls are TRBV6-5 and TRBJ1-5; D call uncertain. Germline CDR1 reads MNHEY; CDR2 reads SVGAGI. Deletions cut 6 bases from V and 1 base from J, with 13 bases between. The CDR3 runs 15 residues. The CDR3 protein is CASSYTGGSNQPQHF. The CDR3 bases are TGTGCCAGCAGCTACACGGGAGGAAGCAATCAGCCCCAGCATTTT.

The chain employs TRBV7-9 and TRBJ2-7; 8 bases match TRBD1. This CDR3 spans 15 amino acids. Germline CDR1 reads SEHNR; CDR2 reads FQNEAQ (reference sequence). J gave up 6 bases and V 2 bases, and 9 bases lay outside the gene matches. The CDR3: CASSLILGQGSEQYF. CDR3 in DNA: TGTGCCAGCAGCTTAATTCTCGGACAGGGATCCGAGCAGTACTTC. Full variable domain (missing parts from reference TRBV7-9 and TRBJ2-7): DTGVSQNPRHKITKRGQNVTFRCDPISEHNRLYWYRQTLGQGPEFLTYFQNEAQLEKSRLLSDRFSAERPKGSFSTLEIQRTEQGDSAMYLCASSLILGQGSEQYFGPGTRLTVT.

This clone has just a few counts. The DNA of the CDR3 is TGTGCCAGCAGCTCGCCCCGACAGGGGGATGAGCAGTTCTTC. It is translated as CASSSPRQGDEQFF. The chain uses TRBV5-4 and TRBJ2-1, with TRBD1 identical over 9 bases. From germline, CDR1 is SGHNT and CDR2 YYREEE (reference sequence). CDR3 length equals 14 residues. Trimming took 3 bases from V and 8 from J; bases not matched to a gene: 6.

The chain carries TRBV13 and TRBJ1-6; D gene ambiguous. The CDR3 extends over 14 amino acids. With 8 bases removed from V and 6 bases from J, the gap between germline ends came to 14 bases. Germline V gene sequence: CDR1 PRHDT, CDR2 FYEKMQ (reference sequence). Here the CDR3 DNA reads TGTGCCAGCCGGAGTTACACAAGTAATTCACCCCTCCACTTT. This gives the protein CASRSYTSNSPLHF.

The V gene is TRBV4-1, the J gene TRBJ1-1; tentative D call: TRBD1 (5 bases). Trimming took 3 bases from V and 5 from J, leaving 10 bases between them. The V gene's germline CDR1 is MGHRA and CDR2 YSYEKL. The CDR3 has 13 residues. CDR3 in DNA: TGCGCCAGCAGCCATCCAGGGAAGACTGAAGCTTTCTTT. It codes for CASSHPGKTEAFF.

This clone occurred a few times. The rearrangement uses TRBV7-2 and TRBJ1-3; a weak D match, TRBD1 (5 bases). V lost 4 bases and J lost 2, with 12 bases in between. The CDR3 loop spans 15 amino acids. Germline V gene data show CDR1 as SGHTA and CDR2 as FQGNSA. The DNA of the CDR3 is TGTGCCAGCAGCTGGAGGGCGGGGCCTGGAAACACCATATATTTT. Its protein is CASSWRAGPGNTIYF.

J is TRBJ1-2 and V is TRBV29-1; 8 bases fit TRBD1. V dropped 6 bases and J dropped 4; count of bases not matched to a gene: 4. Germline CDR1 SQVTM, CDR2 ANQGSEA. The CDR3 runs 12 residues. CDR3 sequence (DNA): TGCAGCGTAGGGACAGGAGGCTATGGCTACACCTTC. This codes for CSVGTGGYGYTF.

The chain has TRBV27 and TRBJ1-5, with D unresolved. Germline V gives CDR1 MNHEY, CDR2 SMNVEV (reference sequence). The CDR3 sequence is 13 residues long. V was shortened by 3 bases and J by 2 bases, with 5 bases between the two germline ends. CDR3 bases: TGTGCCAGCAGTTTCAGAGGCAATCAGCCCCAGCATTTT. Encoded protein: CASSFRGNQPQHF.

V gene TRBV11-2 combines with J gene TRBJ2-1; TRBD2 agrees at 10 bases. The CDR3 totals 16 residues. Germline V gene sequence: CDR1 SGHAT, CDR2 FQNNGV. J was trimmed by 7 bases and V by 1 base; bases with no gene match: 7. The chain's CDR3 is CASSLVGAGGQNEQFF. DNA of the CDR3: TGTGCCAGCAGCTTAGTAGGAGCGGGGGGGCAGAATGAGCAGTTCTTC.

The chain couples TRBV28 to TRBJ1-1, with D uncertain. Trimming removed 3 bases from V and 1 base from J, with 24 bases in between. Germline CDR1 reads MDHEN; CDR2 reads SYDVKM. The CDR3 loop spans 19 amino acids. The CDR3 sequence: CASSFRPYSGTNQNTEAFF. The CDR3 DNA reads as TGTGCCAGCAGTTTTAGACCCTACAGCGGTACCAACCAGAACACTGAAGCTTTCTTT.

The V gene is TRBV10-3, the J gene TRBJ1-1; possible D gene TRBD1, 5 bases. Germline CDR1 reads ENHRY; CDR2 reads SYGVKD. This CDR3 has 16 amino acids. Trimming cost V 6 bases and J 1 base, with 18 bases left between them. This CDR3 reads CAISARGRAENTEAFF. The CDR3 DNA reads as TGTGCCATCAGCGCACGAGGCAGGGCGGAGAACACTGAAGCTTTCTTT.

This clone appeared once. This chain joins TRBV19 and TRBJ1-2, with D perhaps TRBD1 (5 bases). This CDR3 is built from 14 residues. Germline lookup yields CDR1 LNHDA and CDR2 SQIVND (reference sequence). V lost 7 bases, J lost 4 bases, and 16 bases lay in between. In DNA form, the CDR3 reads TGTGCCAGTACCCCAACCTACCAGGGCTATGGCTACACCTTC. Encoded protein: CASTPTYQGYGYTF.